This TCR beta chain was observed in a study of control samples from healthy donors and cancer patients. The CDR3 contains 14 residues. Germline V CDR1 and CDR2: SGHAT, FQNNGV. The V end lost 6 bases, the J end lost 1 base, and 10 bases lay between the germline ends. Some clones are missing from TCRdb's copy, which holds only in-frame ones; the method was immunoSEQ multiplex PCR. The sample lists about 220,000 clones, about 93% occurring once. This sequence was found in a man aged 50 to 59 in good health. The sequencing input was blood. The rearrangement links TRBV11-2 to TRBJ2-1, with a tentative D call TRBD1 (6 bases). The DNA for the CDR3 is TGTGCCAGCAGTTTACAGGGATCCTACAATGAGCAGTTCTTC. This translates into CASSLQGSYNEQFF.